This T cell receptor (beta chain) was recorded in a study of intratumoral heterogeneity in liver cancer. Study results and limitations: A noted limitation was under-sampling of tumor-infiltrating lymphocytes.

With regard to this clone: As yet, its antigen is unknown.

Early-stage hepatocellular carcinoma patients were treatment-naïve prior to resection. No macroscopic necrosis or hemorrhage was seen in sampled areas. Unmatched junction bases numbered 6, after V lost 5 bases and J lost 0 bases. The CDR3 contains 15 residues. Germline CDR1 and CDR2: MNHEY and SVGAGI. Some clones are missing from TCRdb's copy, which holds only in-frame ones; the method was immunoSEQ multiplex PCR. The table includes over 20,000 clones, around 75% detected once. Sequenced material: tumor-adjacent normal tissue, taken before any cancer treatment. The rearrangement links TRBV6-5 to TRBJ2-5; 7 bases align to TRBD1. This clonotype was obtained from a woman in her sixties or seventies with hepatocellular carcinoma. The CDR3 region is CASSRDSRYQETQYF. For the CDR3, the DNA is TGTGCCAGCAGTAGGGACAGCAGGTACCAAGAGACCCAGTACTTC.